A selection of T cell receptor beta chains follows, all from one sample in a study of T cell responses to AZD1222 COVID-19 vaccine. Generated by immunoSEQ multiplex PCR, the TCRdb table keeps only in-frame clones and is missing some. Counted here are around 120,000 clones, under 90% occurring once; the ten biggest clones make up about 7.8%. Sequenced material: peripheral blood, taken on day 0 of AZD1222 vaccination. These receptors all come from an adult in good health. Each CDR3 is given with its conserved first and last residue. The D gene is left open where the match is weak. Where a row states a size, it is once, few, many or the class of an expanded clone; other rows omit it.

clone_size	v_call	cdr3_length	d_call	j_call	cdr3_aa	cdr3_nt
NA	TRBV5-1	13	NA	TRBJ1-2	CASSSRATQGYTF	TGCGCCAGCAGCTCGAGGGCCACTCAAGGCTACACCTTC
NA	TRBV5-6	16	NA	TRBJ1-2	CASSLSSGPANYGYTF	TGTGCCAGCAGCTTGTCCTCAGGGCCGGCTAACTATGGCTACACCTTC
NA	TRBV10-3	13	NA	TRBJ1-2	CAITRQPNYGYTF	TGTGCCATCACCCGACAGCCTAACTATGGCTACACCTTC
NA	TRBV2	17	TRBD2	TRBJ2-3	CASSDWGSGALVDTQYF	TGTGCCAGCAGTGACTGGGGGAGCGGGGCCCTCGTGGATACGCAGTATTTT
NA	TRBV29-1	13	NA	TRBJ1-4	CSVDLGTNEKLFF	TGCAGCGTTGACTTGGGAACTAATGAAAAACTGTTTTTT
NA	TRBV5-4	14	NA	TRBJ1-2	CASTLGEEEYGYTF	TGTGCCAGTACCTTGGGGGAAGAGGAATATGGCTACACCTTC
NA	TRBV6-5	14	NA	TRBJ2-6	CASRSRAGANVLTF	TGTGCCAGCAGATCCCGAGCTGGGGCCAACGTCCTGACTTTC
few	TRBV14	17	NA	TRBJ1-2	CASSQVPWGDPNYGYTF	TGTGCCAGCAGCCAAGTGCCGTGGGGGGATCCAAACTATGGCTACACCTTC
NA	TRBV7-2	13	NA	TRBJ2-5	CASRIGGGGTQYF	TGTGCCAGCAGGATCGGGGGCGGTGGGACCCAGTACTTC
NA	TRBV5-6	17	TRBD2	TRBJ2-7	CASSSIRAGGGIYEQYF	TGTGCCAGCAGCTCAATAAGGGCGGGAGGGGGAATCTACGAGCAGTACTTC
once	TRBV7-2	14	NA	TRBJ2-3	CASSSLWGADTQYF	TGTGCCAGCAGCTCCTTATGGGGAGCAGATACGCAGTATTTT
NA	TRBV6-5	14	TRBD2	TRBJ2-3	CATRLAGAVDTQYF	TGTGCCACCCGACTAGCGGGGGCTGTGGATACGCAGTATTTT
NA	TRBV18	15	NA	TRBJ2-7	CASSPNTANPYEQYF	TGTGCCAGCTCACCAAATACCGCGAACCCCTACGAGCAGTACTTC
NA	TRBV6-5	14	NA	TRBJ1-2	CASSSPAEGLGYTF	TGTGCCAGCAGTTCCCCCGCGGAGGGGCTCGGCTACACCTTC
once	TRBV10-3	12	NA	TRBJ2-7	CAIMDSPGKQYF	TGTGCCATAATGGACTCTCCAGGGAAGCAGTACTTC
NA	TRBV7-8	17	TRBD1	TRBJ1-5	CASSPGQPLYSNQPQHF	TGTGCCAGCAGCCCGGGACAGCCACTTTATAGCAATCAGCCCCAGCATTTT
NA	TRBV12-3/TRBV12-4	11	NA	TRBJ1-1	CASSLETEAFF	TGTGCCAGCAGTTTGGAGACTGAAGCTTTCTTT
few	TRBV7-6	15	NA	TRBJ2-1	CASSLAGQPYNEQFF	TGTGCCAGCAGCTTAGCAGGACAGCCGTACAATGAGCAGTTCTTC
NA	TRBV27	14	NA	TRBJ1-1	CASRRSGRDTEAFF	TGTGCCAGCCGTCGCTCCGGGAGGGACACTGAAGCTTTCTTT
NA	TRBV4-1	14	NA	TRBJ1-1	CASSSQGRNTEAFF	TGCGCCAGCTCCTCACAGGGCAGGAACACTGAAGCTTTCTTT
NA	TRBV27	14	NA	TRBJ2-7	CASSLIGQPYEQYF	TGTGCCAGCAGTCTTATAGGACAGCCCTACGAGCAGTACTTC
NA	TRBV13	16	NA	TRBJ1-1	CASSLGGVSPNTEAFF	TGTGCCAGCAGCTTAGGGGGGGTTAGCCCGAACACTGAAGCTTTCTTT
few	TRBV5-4	13	TRBD1	TRBJ2-7	CASSPGQGAEQYF	TGTGCCAGCAGCCCCGGACAGGGTGCAGAGCAGTACTTC
NA	TRBV9	16	TRBD2	TRBJ2-1	CASSGTGTSGYNEQFF	TGTGCCAGCAGCGGTACCGGGACTAGCGGATACAATGAGCAGTTCTTC
NA	TRBV19	12	NA	TRBJ2-1	CASSTLYNEQFF	TGTGCCAGTAGTACCTTATACAATGAGCAGTTCTTC
NA	TRBV28	17	TRBD1	TRBJ1-4	CASGAGQGTGTNEKLFF	TGTGCCAGCGGCGCCGGACAGGGGACGGGTACTAATGAAAAACTGTTTTTT
NA	TRBV6-2/TRBV6-3	13	NA	TRBJ2-3	CASSRMGTDTQYF	TGTGCCAGCAGCCGAATGGGGACAGATACGCAGTATTTT
NA	TRBV11-2	13	TRBD1	TRBJ1-1	CASSGDRATEAFF	TGTGCCAGCAGCGGGGACAGGGCCACTGAAGCTTTCTTT
NA	TRBV27	15	TRBD1	TRBJ1-2	CASSRDRGPLYGYTF	TGTGCCAGCAGCCGGGACAGGGGGCCGCTCTATGGCTACACCTTC
NA	TRBV6-5	12	NA	TRBJ2-5	CASSTDQETQYF	TGTGCCAGCAGTACAGACCAAGAGACCCAGTACTTC
few	TRBV20-1	10	NA	TRBJ2-5	CSVAPETQYF	TGCAGTGTCGCCCCGGAGACCCAGTACTTC
NA	TRBV30	13	NA	TRBJ1-5	CAWTDSLNQPQHF	TGTGCCTGGACCGACAGTCTCAATCAGCCCCAGCATTTT
NA	TRBV6-5	12	TRBD1	TRBJ1-1	CASTQGALPAFF	TGTGCCAGCACCCAGGGGGCGCTCCCAGCTTTCTTT
NA	TRBV2	14	NA	TRBJ2-6	CASSGSSGANVLTF	TGTGCCAGCAGTGGAAGCTCTGGGGCCAACGTCCTGACTTTC
NA	TRBV6-4	14	NA	TRBJ1-6	CASRGSGLGSPLHF	TGTGCCAGCAGGGGTTCAGGATTGGGGTCACCCCTCCACTTT
NA	TRBV5-4	11	NA	TRBJ2-3	CASSQQYTQYF	TGTGCCAGCAGTCAACAGTATACGCAGTATTTT
NA	TRBV5-1	15	TRBD1	TRBJ2-7	CASSLAGQDAYEQYF	TGCGCCAGCAGCTTGGCCGGACAGGACGCCTACGAGCAGTACTTC
NA	TRBV7-2	14	NA	TRBJ2-7	CASSSGLANYEQYF	TGTGCCAGCAGCAGCGGACTGGCGAACTACGAGCAGTACTTC
NA	TRBV18	13	NA	TRBJ2-5	CASSRQNQETQYF	TGTGCCAGCTCTCGACAGAACCAAGAGACCCAGTACTTC
NA	TRBV5-1	14	NA	TRBJ1-2	CASSGTSPNYGYTF	TGCGCCAGCAGCGGAACAAGTCCTAACTATGGCTACACCTTC
NA	TRBV7-3	16	TRBD2	TRBJ2-2	CASSLRLAGSTGELFF	TGTGCCAGCAGCTTGCGACTAGCGGGAAGCACCGGGGAGCTGTTTTTT
few	TRBV28	11	NA	TRBJ1-2	CASSLRLGYTF	TGTGCCAGCAGTTTACGACTTGGCTACACCTTC
NA	TRBV10-3	13	NA	TRBJ2-5	CAISVWAEETQYF	TGTGCCATCAGTGTTTGGGCAGAAGAGACCCAGTACTTC
NA	TRBV4-1	21	TRBD1	TRBJ1-3	CASSQVGGYRDRVFSGNTIYF	TGCGCCAGCAGCCAGGTGGGCGGGTACCGGGACAGGGTTTTCTCTGGAAACACCATATATTTT
NA	TRBV19	14	TRBD2	TRBJ2-2	CASRGGSFAGELFF	TGTGCCAGTAGGGGCGGGAGTTTTGCCGGGGAGCTGTTTTTT
NA	TRBV19	14	TRBD1	TRBJ1-5	CASSIGQGHQPQHF	TGTGCCAGTAGTATAGGACAGGGGCATCAGCCCCAGCATTTT
few	TRBV18	14	NA	TRBJ2-7	CASSPPSGPYEQYF	TGTGCCAGCTCACCACCCTCCGGACCCTACGAGCAGTACTTC
NA	TRBV9	14	NA	TRBJ2-1	CASSVEGIRSEQFF	TGTGCCAGCAGCGTAGAGGGGATCCGTAGTGAGCAGTTCTTC
NA	TRBV3-1/TRBV3-2	16	TRBD2	TRBJ2-1	CASSPRLAGGDNEQFF	TGTGCCAGCAGCCCTAGACTAGCGGGAGGCGACAATGAGCAGTTCTTC
NA	TRBV6-2/TRBV6-3	17	TRBD1	TRBJ2-1	CASSYLTGGDAYNEQFF	TGTGCCAGCAGTTACTTGACAGGGGGGGACGCCTACAATGAGCAGTTCTTC
NA	TRBV18	14	TRBD1	TRBJ2-7	CASSDADRGVEQYF	TGTGCCAGCTCAGATGCAGACAGGGGGGTCGAGCAGTACTTC
NA	TRBV29-1	13	TRBD1	TRBJ1-2	CSANRGRNYGYTF	TGCAGCGCAAACAGGGGGCGAAACTATGGCTACACCTTC
NA	TRBV5-6	14	TRBD1	TRBJ1-2	CASSFGQGNYGYTF	TGTGCCAGCAGCTTCGGACAGGGTAACTATGGCTACACCTTC
NA	TRBV28	11	NA	TRBJ1-3	CASSSLSTIYF	TGTGCCAGCAGCTCCCTCAGCACCATATATTTT
NA	TRBV7-9	13	NA	TRBJ1-4	CASSPATNEKLFF	TGTGCCAGCAGCCCTGCAACTAATGAAAAACTGTTTTTT
NA	TRBV19	13	TRBD1	TRBJ2-3	CASSNDRADTQYF	TGTGCCAGTAGTAACGACAGGGCGGATACGCAGTATTTT
NA	TRBV5-1	15	NA	TRBJ1-4	CASSTPGGGVEKLFF	TGCGCCAGCAGCACCCCGGGAGGGGGGGTTGAAAAACTGTTTTTT
NA	TRBV6-5	14	NA	TRBJ1-5	CASSSLPRGQPQHF	TGTGCCAGCAGTTCCCTCCCCCGGGGCCAGCCCCAGCATTTT
NA	TRBV21-1	15	NA	TRBJ2-3	CASSKRGNSTDTQYF	TGTGCCAGCAGCAAACGAGGGAACAGCACAGATACGCAGTATTTT
NA	TRBV29-1	14	TRBD1	TRBJ2-7	CSVAGTGETYEQYF	TGCAGCGTTGCCGGGACAGGGGAGACCTACGAGCAGTACTTC